The sequence of this TCR beta chain was determined in a study of control samples from healthy donors and cancer patients (dated by TCRdb to 2018 to 2021). Receptor libraries were prepared by the immunoSEQ multiplex PCR assay. The clones in this table, taken by TCRdb from immuneACCESS, are in-frame only. Not every clone is retained; where verified, under half of the shortfall comes from an unresolved V gene, and the cause of the rest is unknown. The sample's table lists a count of 150,000 to 200,000 clones. Roughly 2.2% of the sample rests with the top ten. Based on the germline V gene, the CDR1 and CDR2 sequences are SGHVS and FQNEAQ. The CDR3 measures 15 amino acids from cysteine to phenylalanine. Only the CDR3 DNA stays, 45 bases, in frame from base 1. A distance of 11 bases separates the germline ends of V and J, which lose 6 bases and 2 bases respectively. As regards this clone: Its recognized antigen is unknown.

In this chain, TRBV7-8 is recombined with TRBJ2-6, with the identity of the D gene unclear. Sequences were obtained from blood. The TCR sequence derives from a woman in her 30s in good health. The CDR3 is CASSIANPGANVLTF. The DNA sequence is as follows: TGTGCCAGCAGTATTGCGAATCCTGGGGCCAACGTCCTGACTTTC. Here the CDR3 is joined to the reference TRBV7-8 and TRBJ2-6 genes, and the full variable domain is: GAGVSQSPRYKVAKRGQDVALRCDPISGHVSLFWYQQALGQGPEFLTYFQNEAQLDKSGLPSDRFFAERPEGSVSTLKIQRTQQEDSAVYLCASSIANPGANVLTFGAGSRLTVL.